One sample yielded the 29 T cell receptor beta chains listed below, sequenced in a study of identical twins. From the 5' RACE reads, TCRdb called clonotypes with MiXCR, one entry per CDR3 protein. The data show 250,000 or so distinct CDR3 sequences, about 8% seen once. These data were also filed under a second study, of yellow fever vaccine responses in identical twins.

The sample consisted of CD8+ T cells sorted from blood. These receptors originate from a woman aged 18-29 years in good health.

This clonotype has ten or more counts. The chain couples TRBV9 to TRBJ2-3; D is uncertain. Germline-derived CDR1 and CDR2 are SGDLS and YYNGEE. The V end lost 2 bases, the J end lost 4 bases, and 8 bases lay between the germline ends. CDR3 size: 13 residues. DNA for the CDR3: TGTGCCAGCAGCGTTACCAGCGCAGATACGCAGTATTTT. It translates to CASSVTSADTQYF.

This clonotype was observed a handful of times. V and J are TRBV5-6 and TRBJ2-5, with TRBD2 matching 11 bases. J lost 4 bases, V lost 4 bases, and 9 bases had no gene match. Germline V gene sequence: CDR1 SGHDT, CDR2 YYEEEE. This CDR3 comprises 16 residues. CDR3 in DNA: TGTGCCAGCAGCCACCGACTAGCGGGGATCAGAGAGACCCAGTACTTC. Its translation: CASSHRLAGIRETQYF.

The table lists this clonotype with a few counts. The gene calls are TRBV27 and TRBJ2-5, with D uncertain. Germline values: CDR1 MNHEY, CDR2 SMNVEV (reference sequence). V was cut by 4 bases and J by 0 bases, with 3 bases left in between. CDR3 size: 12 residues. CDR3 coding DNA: TGTGCCAGCAGTTCCAACCAAGAGACCCAGTACTTC. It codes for CASSSNQETQYF.

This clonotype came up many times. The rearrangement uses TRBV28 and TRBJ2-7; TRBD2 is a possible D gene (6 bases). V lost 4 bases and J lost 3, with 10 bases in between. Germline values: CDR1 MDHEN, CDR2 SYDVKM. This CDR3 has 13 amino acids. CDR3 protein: CASSSGGDYEQYF. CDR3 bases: TGTGCCAGCAGTTCCGGGGGAGACTACGAGCAGTACTTC.

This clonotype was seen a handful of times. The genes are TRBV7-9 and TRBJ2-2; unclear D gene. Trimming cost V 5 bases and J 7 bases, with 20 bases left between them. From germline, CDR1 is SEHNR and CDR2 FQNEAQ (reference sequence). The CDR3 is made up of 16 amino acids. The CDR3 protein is CASSPRLGHPDGELFF. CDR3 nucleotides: TGTGCCAGCAGCCCTAGACTTGGCCATCCCGACGGGGAGCTGTTTTTT.

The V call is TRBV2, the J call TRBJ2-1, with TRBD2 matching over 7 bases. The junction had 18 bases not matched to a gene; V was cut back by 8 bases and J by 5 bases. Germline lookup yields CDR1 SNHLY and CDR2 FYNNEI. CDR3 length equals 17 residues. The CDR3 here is CASPRGVGTTTNNEQFF. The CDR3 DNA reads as TGTGCCAGCCCCCGGGGGGTTGGGACTACTACAAACAATGAGCAGTTCTTC.

Here the CDR3 DNA reads TGCGCCAGCAGGTCCCGGGGATCCAATGAGCAGTTCTTC. Residues: CASRSRGSNEQFF. The rearrangement joins TRBV4-3 to TRBJ2-1; D is possibly TRBD2 (5 bases). Germline V gene data show CDR1 as LGHNA and CDR2 as YSLEER. This CDR3 contains 13 residues. The V end lost 6 bases, the J end lost 6 bases, and 12 bases lay between the germline ends.

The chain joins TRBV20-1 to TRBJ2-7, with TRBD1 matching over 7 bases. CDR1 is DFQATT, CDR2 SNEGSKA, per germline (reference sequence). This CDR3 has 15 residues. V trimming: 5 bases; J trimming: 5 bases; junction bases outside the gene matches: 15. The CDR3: CSAQDRELFMNEQYF. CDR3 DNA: TGCAGTGCTCAAGACAGGGAACTTTTTATGAACGAGCAGTACTTC.

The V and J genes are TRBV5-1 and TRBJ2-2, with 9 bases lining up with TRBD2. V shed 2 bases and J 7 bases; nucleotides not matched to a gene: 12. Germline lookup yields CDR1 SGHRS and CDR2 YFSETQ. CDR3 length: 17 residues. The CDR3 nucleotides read TGCGCCAGCAGCTTTGTTAGCGGGGGCCCCCGGGACGGGGAGCTGTTTTTT. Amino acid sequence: CASSFVSGGPRDGELFF.

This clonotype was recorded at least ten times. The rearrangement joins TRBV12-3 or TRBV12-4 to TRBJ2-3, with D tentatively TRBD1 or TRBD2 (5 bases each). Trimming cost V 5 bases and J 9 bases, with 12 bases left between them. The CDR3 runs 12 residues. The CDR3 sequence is CASSIGDETQYF. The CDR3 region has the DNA TGTGCCAGCAGTATAGGGGACGAGACGCAGTATTTT.

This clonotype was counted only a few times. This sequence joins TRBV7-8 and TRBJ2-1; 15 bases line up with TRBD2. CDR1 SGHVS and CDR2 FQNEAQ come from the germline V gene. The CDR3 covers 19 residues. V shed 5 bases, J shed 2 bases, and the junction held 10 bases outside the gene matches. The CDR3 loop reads CASSPGLAGGLGTYNEQFF. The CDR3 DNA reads TGTGCCAGCAGCCCCGGACTAGCGGGGGGGCTCGGAACCTACAATGAGCAGTTCTTC.

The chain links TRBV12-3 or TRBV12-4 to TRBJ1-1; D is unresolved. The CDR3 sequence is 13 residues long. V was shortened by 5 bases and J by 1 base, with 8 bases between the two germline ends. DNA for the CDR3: TGTGCCAGCAGTGCCGGGCCGAACACTGAAGCTTTCTTT. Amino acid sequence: CASSAGPNTEAFF.

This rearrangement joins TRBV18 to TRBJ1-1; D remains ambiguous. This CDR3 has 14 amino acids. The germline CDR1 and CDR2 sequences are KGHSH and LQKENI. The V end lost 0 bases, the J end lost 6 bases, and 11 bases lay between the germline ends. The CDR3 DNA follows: TGTGCCAGCTCACCACCGCGGGAGAGCGCTGAAGCTTTCTTT. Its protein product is CASSPPRESAEAFF.

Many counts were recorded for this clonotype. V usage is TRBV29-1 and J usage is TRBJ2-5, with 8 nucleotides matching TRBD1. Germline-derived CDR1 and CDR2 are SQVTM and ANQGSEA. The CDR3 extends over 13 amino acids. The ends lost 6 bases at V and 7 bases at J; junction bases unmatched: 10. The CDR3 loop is CSVTTGDYRTQYF. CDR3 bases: TGCAGCGTCACGACAGGGGATTACAGGACCCAGTACTTC.

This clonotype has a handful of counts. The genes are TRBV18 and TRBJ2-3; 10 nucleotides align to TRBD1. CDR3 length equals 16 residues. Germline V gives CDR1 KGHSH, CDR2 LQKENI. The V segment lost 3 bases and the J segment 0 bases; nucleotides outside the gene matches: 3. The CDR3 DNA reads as TGTGCCAGCTCACCGCGACAGGGGGCAAGCACAGATACGCAGTATTTT. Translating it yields CASSPRQGASTDTQYF.

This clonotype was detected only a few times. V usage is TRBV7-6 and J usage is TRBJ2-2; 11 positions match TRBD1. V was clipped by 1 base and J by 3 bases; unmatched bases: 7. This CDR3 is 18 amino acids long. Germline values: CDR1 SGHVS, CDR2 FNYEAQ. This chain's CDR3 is CASSLDRDRGSDTGELFF. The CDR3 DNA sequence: TGTGCCAGCAGCTTAGACCGGGACAGGGGGTCCGACACCGGGGAGCTGTTTTTT.

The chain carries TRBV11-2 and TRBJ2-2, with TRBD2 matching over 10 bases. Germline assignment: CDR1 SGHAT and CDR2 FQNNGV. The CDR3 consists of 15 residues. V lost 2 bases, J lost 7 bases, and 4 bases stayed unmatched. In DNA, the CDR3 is TGTGCCAGCAGCTTACTAGCGGGAGTGATCGGGGAGCTGTTTTTT. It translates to CASSLLAGVIGELFF.

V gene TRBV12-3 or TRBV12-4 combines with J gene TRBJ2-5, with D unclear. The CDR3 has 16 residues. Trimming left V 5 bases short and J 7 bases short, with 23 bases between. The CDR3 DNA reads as TGTGCCAGCAGTACCAGCAGTGCTATTCGCCCAGGGACCCAGTACTTC. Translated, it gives CASSTSSAIRPGTQYF.

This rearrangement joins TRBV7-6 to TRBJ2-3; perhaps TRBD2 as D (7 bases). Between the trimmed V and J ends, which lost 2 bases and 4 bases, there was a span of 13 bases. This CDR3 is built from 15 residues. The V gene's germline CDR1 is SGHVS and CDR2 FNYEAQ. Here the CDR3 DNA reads TGTGCCAGCAGCTTAAAAGGCGGGGGCCCAGATACGCAGTATTTT. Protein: CASSLKGGGPDTQYF.

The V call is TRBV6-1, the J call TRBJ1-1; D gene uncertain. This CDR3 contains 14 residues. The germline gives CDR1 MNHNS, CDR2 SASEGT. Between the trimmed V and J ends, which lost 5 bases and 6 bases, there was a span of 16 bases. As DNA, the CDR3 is TGTGCCAGCAGTCAGGACGCCTTAGACGCTGAAGCTTTCTTT. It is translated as CASSQDALDAEAFF.

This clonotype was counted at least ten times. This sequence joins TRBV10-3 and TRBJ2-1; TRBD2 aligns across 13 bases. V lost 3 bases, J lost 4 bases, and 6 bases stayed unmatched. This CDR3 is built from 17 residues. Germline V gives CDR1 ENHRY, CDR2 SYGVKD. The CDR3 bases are TGTGCCATCAGTGAACTAGCGGGAGGGCCGCTTTACAATGAGCAGTTCTTC. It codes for CAISELAGGPLYNEQFF.

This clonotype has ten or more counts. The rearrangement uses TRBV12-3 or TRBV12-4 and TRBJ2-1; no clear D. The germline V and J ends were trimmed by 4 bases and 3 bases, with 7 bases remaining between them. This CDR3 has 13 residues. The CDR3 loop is CASSSSYYNEQFF. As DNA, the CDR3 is TGTGCCAGCAGTTCTTCCTACTACAATGAGCAGTTCTTC.

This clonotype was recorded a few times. CDR3 nucleotide sequence: TGTGCCAGCAGCTTGAGGGAAGGGCTAGCGGGAGTCAGTTCCTACAATGAGCAGTTCTTC. Its protein product is CASSLREGLAGVSSYNEQFF. The J gene is TRBJ2-1, the V gene TRBV11-1, with TRBD2 identical over 10 bases. The CDR3 covers 20 residues. Trimming took 3 bases from V and 1 from J; bases not matched to a gene: 15. Per the germline V gene, CDR1 is SGHAT and CDR2 is FQDESV (reference sequence).

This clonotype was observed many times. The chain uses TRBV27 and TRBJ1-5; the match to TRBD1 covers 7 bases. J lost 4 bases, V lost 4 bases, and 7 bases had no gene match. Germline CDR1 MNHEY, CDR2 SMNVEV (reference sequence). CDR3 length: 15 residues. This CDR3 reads CASSSNRGGNQPQHF. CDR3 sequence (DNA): TGTGCCAGCAGTTCGAACAGGGGAGGGAATCAGCCCCAGCATTTT.

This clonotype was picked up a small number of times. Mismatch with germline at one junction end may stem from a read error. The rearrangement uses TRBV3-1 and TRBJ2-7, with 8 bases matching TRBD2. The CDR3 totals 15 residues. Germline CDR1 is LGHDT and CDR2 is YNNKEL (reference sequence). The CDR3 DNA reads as TGTGCCACCAGCCAAGGGGGACTAGGACCCTACGAGCAGTACTTC. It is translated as CATSQGGLGPYEQYF.

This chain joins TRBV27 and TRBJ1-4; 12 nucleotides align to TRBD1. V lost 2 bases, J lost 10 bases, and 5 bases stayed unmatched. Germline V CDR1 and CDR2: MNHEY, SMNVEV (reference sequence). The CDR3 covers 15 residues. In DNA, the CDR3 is TGTGCCAGCAGTTTAGGGGGACAGGGGGCCAGAAAACTGTTTTTT. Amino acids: CASSLGGQGARKLFF.

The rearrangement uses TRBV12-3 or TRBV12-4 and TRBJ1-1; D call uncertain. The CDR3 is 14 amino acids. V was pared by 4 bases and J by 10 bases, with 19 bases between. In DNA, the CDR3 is TGTGCCAGCAGTTATTCTACAGCCCCACTGGGAGCTTTCTTT. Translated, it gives CASSYSTAPLGAFF.

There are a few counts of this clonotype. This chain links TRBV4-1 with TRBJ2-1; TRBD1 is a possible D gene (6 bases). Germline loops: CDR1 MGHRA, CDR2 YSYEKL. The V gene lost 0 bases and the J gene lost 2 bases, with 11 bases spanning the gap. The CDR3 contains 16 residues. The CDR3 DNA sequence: TGCGCCAGCAGCCAAGATGACAGGAATCCCTACAATGAGCAGTTCTTC. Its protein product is CASSQDDRNPYNEQFF.

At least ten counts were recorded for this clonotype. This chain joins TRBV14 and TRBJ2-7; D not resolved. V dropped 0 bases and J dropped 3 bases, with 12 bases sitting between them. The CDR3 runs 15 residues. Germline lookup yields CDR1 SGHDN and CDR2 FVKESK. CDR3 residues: CASSQDISPLYEQYF. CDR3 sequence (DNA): TGTGCCAGCAGCCAAGATATCTCGCCCCTCTACGAGCAGTACTTC.